These 4 T cell receptor beta chains originate from one sample sequenced in a study of breast tumors, draining lymph nodes, adjacent tissues. One entry per CDR3 protein, called by TCRdb with MiXCR from the multiplex PCR reads. The data show about 270,000 distinct CDR3 sequences, about 33% seen once. Axillary draining lymph nodes of breast cancer patients supplied the node samples. The sequenced material came from axillary lymph node tissue. The receptors stem from a female donor with breast cancer. Some clones in this sample may be carry-over from other donors' samples.

Details on this clonotype: The junction shows a germline mismatch at one end, possibly a read error. The V gene is TRBV30, the J gene TRBJ2-7, with D tentatively TRBD1 (6 bases). The CDR3 sequence is 15 residues long. Germline lookup yields CDR1 GTSNPN and CDR2 SVGIG (reference sequence). In DNA form, the CDR3 reads TGTGCCTGGACGAGGGGACATAGTGTGCCCTACAAGCAGTACTTC. It encodes CAWTRGHSVPYKQYF.

A remark on this clonotype: This may be a read error, as it is one base from a much larger clone. The rearrangement links TRBV19 to TRBJ2-1; perhaps TRBD2 as D (5 bases). Germline loops: CDR1 LNHDA, CDR2 SQIVND (reference sequence). This CDR3 region has 14 residues. CDR3 sequence reads: CASSPGGGLNGQFF. The CDR3 DNA reads as TGTGCCAGTAGTCCGGGCGGCGGGCTCAATGGGCAGTTCTTC.

This clonotype was observed many times. The genes are TRBV7-9 and TRBJ2-3, with 9 bases identical to TRBD2. The CDR3 is 11 amino acids. The J segment lost 14 bases and the V segment lost 5 bases, leaving 5 bases of the junction unmatched. CDR1 is SEHNR and CDR2 is FQNEAQ in the germline V gene (reference sequence). In DNA, the CDR3 is TGTGCCAGCAGCGGGCGGGGGGGTCTGTATTTT. It yields the protein CASSGRGGLYF. Variable domain in full (rest from reference TRBV7-9 and TRBJ2-3): DTGVSQNPRHKITKRGQNVTFRCDPISEHNRLYWYRQTLGQGPEFLTYFQNEAQLEKSRLLSDRFSAERPKGSFSTLEIQRTEQGDSAMYLCASSGRGGLYFGPGTRLTVL.

This clonotype has more than one count but fewer than ten. The chain joins TRBV30 to TRBJ1-5; no clear D. In germline, CDR1 is GTSNPN, CDR2 SVGIG (reference sequence). The CDR3 runs to 13 residues. Trimming took 1 base from V and 4 from J, leaving 8 bases between them. CDR3 sequence: CAWSGGVNQPQHF. The CDR3 region has the DNA TGTGCCTGGAGTGGCGGGGTTAATCAGCCCCAGCATTTT.